The clone carrying this TCR beta chain has only a few counts. What it recognizes is unknown. This specimen belongs to a study of T cells in Graves' hyperthyroidism and ophthalmopathy. Broader study findings: Progression to ophthalmopathy was predicted a median of approximately seven months early.

RNA transcripts gave rise to amplified TCR beta CDR3 regions. RT-PCR in the first round (using the HTBI primer set) targeted the TCR CDR3. TCRdb re-derived calls from the multiplex PCR reads in MiXCR, one entry per CDR3 protein. The sample lists about 410,000 distinct CDR3 sequences, roughly 14% occurring once. Germline values: CDR1 SGHVS, CDR2 FQNEAQ. The V end was cut by 5 bases, the J end by 1 base, with 9 bases between. The CDR3 totals 14 residues. This TCR came from a man aged 18 to 35 with Graves' ophthalmopathy. The chain recombines TRBV7-8 with TRBJ1-3, with D uncertain. The sequenced sample consisted of blood. This CDR3 reads CASSPEPSGNTIYF. The CDR3, as DNA: TGTGCCAGCAGCCCTGAGCCTTCTGGAAACACCATATATTTT.